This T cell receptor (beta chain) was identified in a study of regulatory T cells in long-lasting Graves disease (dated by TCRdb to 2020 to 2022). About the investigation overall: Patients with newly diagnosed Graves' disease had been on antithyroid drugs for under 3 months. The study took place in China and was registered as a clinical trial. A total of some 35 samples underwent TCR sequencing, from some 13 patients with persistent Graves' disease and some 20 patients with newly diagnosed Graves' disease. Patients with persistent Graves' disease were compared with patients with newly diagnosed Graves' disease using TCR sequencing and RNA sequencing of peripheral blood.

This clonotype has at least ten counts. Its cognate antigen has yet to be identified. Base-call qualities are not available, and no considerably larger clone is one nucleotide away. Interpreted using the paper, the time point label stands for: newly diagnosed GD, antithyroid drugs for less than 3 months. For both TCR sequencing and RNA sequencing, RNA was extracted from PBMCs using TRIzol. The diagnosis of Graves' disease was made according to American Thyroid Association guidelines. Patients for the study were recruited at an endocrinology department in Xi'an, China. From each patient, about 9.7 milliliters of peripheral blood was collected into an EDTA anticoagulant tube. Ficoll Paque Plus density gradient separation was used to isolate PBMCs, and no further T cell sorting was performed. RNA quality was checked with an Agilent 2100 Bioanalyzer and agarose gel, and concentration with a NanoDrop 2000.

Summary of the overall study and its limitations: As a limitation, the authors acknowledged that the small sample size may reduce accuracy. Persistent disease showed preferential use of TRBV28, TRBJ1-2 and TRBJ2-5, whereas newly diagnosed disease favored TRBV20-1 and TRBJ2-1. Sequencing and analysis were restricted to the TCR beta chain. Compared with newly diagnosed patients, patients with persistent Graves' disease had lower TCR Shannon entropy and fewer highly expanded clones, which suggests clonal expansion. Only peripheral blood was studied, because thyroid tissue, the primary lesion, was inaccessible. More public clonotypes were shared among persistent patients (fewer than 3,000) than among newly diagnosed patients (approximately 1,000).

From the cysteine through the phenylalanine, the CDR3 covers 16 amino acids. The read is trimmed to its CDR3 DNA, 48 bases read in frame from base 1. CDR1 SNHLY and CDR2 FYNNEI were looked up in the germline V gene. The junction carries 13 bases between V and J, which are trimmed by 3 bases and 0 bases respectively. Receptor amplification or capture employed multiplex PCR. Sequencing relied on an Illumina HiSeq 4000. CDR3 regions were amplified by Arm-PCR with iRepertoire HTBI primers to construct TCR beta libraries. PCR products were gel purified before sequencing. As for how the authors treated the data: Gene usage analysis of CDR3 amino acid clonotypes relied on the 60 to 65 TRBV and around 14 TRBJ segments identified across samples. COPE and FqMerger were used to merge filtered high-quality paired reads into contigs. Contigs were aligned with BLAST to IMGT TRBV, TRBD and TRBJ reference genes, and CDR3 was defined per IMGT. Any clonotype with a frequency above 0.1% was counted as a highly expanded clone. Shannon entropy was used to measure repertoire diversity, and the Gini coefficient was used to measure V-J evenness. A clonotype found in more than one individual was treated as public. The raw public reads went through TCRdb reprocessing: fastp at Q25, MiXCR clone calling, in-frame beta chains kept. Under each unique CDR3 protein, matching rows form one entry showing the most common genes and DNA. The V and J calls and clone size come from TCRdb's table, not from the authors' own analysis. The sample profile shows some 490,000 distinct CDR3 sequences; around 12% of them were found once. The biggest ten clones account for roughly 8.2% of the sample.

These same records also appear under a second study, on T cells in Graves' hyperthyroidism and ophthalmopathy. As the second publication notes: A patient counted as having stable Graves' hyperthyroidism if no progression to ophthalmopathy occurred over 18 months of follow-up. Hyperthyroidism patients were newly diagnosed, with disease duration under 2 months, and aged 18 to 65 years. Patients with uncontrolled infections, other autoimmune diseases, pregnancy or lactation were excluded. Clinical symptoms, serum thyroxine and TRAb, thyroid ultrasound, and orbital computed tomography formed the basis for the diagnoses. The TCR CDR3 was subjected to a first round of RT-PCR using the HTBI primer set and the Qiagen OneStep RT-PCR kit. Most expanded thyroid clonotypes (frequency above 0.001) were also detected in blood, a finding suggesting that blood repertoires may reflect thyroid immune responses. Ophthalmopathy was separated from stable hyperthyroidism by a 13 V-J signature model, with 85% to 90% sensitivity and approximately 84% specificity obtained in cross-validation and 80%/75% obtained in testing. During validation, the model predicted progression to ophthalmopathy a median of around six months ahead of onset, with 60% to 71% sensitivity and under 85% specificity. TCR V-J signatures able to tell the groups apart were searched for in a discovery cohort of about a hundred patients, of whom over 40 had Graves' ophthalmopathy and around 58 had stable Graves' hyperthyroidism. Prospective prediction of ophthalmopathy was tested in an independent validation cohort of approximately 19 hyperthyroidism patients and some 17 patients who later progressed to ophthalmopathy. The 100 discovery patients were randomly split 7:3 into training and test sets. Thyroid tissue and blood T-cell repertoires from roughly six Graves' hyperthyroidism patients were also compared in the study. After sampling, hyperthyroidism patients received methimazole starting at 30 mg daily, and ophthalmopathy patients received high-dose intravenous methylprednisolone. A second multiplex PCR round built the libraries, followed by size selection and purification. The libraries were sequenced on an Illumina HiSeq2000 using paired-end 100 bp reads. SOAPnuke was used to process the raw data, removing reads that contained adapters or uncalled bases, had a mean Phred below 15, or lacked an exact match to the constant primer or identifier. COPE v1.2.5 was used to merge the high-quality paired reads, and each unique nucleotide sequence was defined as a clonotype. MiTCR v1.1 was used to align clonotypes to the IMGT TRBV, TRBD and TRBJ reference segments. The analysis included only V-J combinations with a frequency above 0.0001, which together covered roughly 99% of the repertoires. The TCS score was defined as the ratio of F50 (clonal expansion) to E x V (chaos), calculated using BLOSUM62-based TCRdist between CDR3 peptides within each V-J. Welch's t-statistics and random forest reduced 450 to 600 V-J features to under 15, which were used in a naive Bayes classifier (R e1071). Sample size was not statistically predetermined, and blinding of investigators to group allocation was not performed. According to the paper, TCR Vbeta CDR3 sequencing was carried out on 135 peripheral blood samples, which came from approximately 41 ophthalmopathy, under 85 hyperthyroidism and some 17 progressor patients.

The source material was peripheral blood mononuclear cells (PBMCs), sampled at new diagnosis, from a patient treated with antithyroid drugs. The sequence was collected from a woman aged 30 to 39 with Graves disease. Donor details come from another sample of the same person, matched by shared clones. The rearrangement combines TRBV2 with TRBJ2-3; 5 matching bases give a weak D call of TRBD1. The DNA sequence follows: TGTGCCAGCAGTGAGTTAGGGGCTGAAAGCACAGATACGCAGTATTTT. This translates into CASSELGAESTDTQYF.